The sequence of this T cell receptor (beta chain) was determined in a study of T cells of healthy individuals. This clonotype was seen many times. Via MiXCR, TCRdb re-called the 5' RACE reads, giving one row per CDR3 protein. The table includes approximately 100,000 distinct CDR3 sequences, around 17% detected once. This CDR3 spans 14 amino acids. V dropped 3 bases and J dropped 5; count of bases not matched to a gene: 5. The germline CDR1 and CDR2 sequences are DFQATT and SNEGSKA (reference sequence). The sequence was obtained from a human donor in good health. The rearrangement links TRBV20-1 to TRBJ2-5, with TRBD2 matching over 11 bases. The CDR3 coding sequence is TGCAGTGCTAGGATTAGCGGGGGGGGTGAGACCCAGTACTTC. Its translation is CSARISGGGETQYF.